A single sample is the source of the 22 T cell receptor beta chains below, sequenced in a study of cytomegalovirus exposure and HLA in healthy donors. The PCR contained 60 Vbeta and 13 Jbeta primers. Some clones are missing from TCRdb's copy, which holds only in-frame ones; the method was immunoSEQ multiplex PCR. The sample lists around 200,000 clones, 65% to 90% occurring once. The sample taken for sequencing was PBMCs. These receptor sequences come from a man in his forties in good health and CMV-seropositive.

V gene TRBV27 combines with J gene TRBJ1-3, with 9 bases aligning to TRBD1. CDR3 length: 16 residues. The germline V gene has CDR1 MNHEY and CDR2 SMNVEV (reference sequence). V was clipped by 6 bases and J by 10 bases; unmatched bases: 16. The CDR3 coding sequence is TGTGCCAGCAGCCCAAGCCCGGGACAGGGAAAGGGAACCATATATTTT. It is translated as CASSPSPGQGKGTIYF.

This chain connects TRBV7-3 to TRBJ2-1; D perhaps matches TRBD1 (5 bases). V gave up 3 bases and J gave up 5 bases, with 14 bases separating them. Germline CDR1 SGHTA, CDR2 FQGTGA. The CDR3 has 15 residues. The CDR3: CASSFSGIGHNEQFF. The CDR3, as DNA: TGTGCCAGCAGCTTTTCAGGGATCGGGCACAATGAGCAGTTCTTC. Using reference TRBV7-3 and TRBJ2-1 for the parts outside the CDR3, the full variable domain is GAGVSQTPSNKVTEKGKYVELRCDPISGHTALYWYRQSLGQGPEFLIYFQGTGAADDSGLPNDRFFAVRPEGSVSTLKIQRTERGDSAVYLCASSFSGIGHNEQFFGPGTRLTVL.

The rearrangement links TRBV27 to TRBJ2-7; 8 bases line up with TRBD2. The ends lost 5 bases at V and 1 base at J; junction bases unmatched: 4. Germline-derived CDR1 and CDR2 are MNHEY and SMNVEV (reference sequence). The CDR3 has 14 amino acids. The CDR3 bases are TGTGCCAGCAGTATAGCGGGGACTTCCTACGAGCAGTACTTC. Its protein is CASSIAGTSYEQYF.

J is TRBJ1-1 and V is TRBV5-1, with D perhaps TRBD1 (5 bases). This CDR3 has 14 amino acids. V was cut by 4 bases and J by 0 bases, with 10 bases left in between. CDR1 and CDR2 (germline): SGHRS, YFSETQ. CDR3 region: CASSGGTLNTEAFF. The CDR3 DNA reads TGCGCCAGCAGCGGAGGGACGTTGAACACTGAAGCTTTCTTT.

In its sample, this clone was seen a few times. The DNA for the CDR3 is TGCGCCAGCAGCCTACCTAGTTCAAATACGCAGTATTTT. Encoded protein: CASSLPSSNTQYF. The J gene is TRBJ2-3, the V gene TRBV5-1; D remains unclear. CDR1 is SGHRS, CDR2 YFSETQ, per germline. Between the trimmed V and J ends, which lost 4 bases and 7 bases, there was a span of 13 bases. This CDR3 is built from 13 residues.

This chain links TRBV25-1 with TRBJ1-1; no clear D gene. The germline CDR1 and CDR2 sequences are MGHDK and SYGVNS. The V and J ends lost 1 base and 11 bases respectively, with 11 bases between them. This CDR3 has 12 residues. The CDR3 sequence: CASSEFGVSAFF. Written as DNA, the CDR3 is TGTGCCAGCAGTGAATTCGGGGTGAGTGCTTTCTTT.

This chain connects TRBV4-3 to TRBJ2-3; the match to TRBD1 covers 9 bases. The J segment lost 6 bases and the V segment lost 0 bases, leaving 7 bases of the junction unmatched. Germline CDR1 and CDR2: LGHNA and YSLEER. The CDR3 spans 16 residues. CDR3 amino acids: CASSQDLQGAQDTQYF. The CDR3 DNA follows: TGCGCCAGCAGCCAAGATCTACAGGGGGCGCAGGATACGCAGTATTTT.

The J gene is TRBJ1-1, the V gene TRBV4-2, with D tentatively TRBD1 (6 bases). Between the trimmed V and J ends, which lost 0 bases and 3 bases, there was a span of 11 bases. Germline CDR1 reads LGHNA; CDR2 reads YNFKEQ. The CDR3 spans 15 residues. CDR3 sequence reads: CASSQDKAGDTEAFF. CDR3 bases: TGTGCCAGCAGCCAAGATAAAGCAGGGGACACTGAAGCTTTCTTT.

The chain uses TRBV7-2 and TRBJ1-5; D call uncertain. Germline V gene sequence: CDR1 SGHTA, CDR2 FQGNSA. The CDR3 sequence is 13 residues long. The V and J ends lost 2 bases and 7 bases respectively, with 9 bases between them. The CDR3 DNA follows: TGTGCCAGCAGCTTATTCCCCGGGCAGCCCCAGCATTTT. It is translated as CASSLFPGQPQHF.

The sample holds a few counts of this clone. The chain recombines TRBV7-2 with TRBJ1-2; 9 bases are a match to TRBD1. The CDR3 consists of 15 residues. Per germline, CDR1 SGHTA and CDR2 FQGNSA. V shed 1 base, J shed 3 bases, and the junction held 3 bases outside the gene matches. CDR3 in amino acids: CASSLDGTGYYGYTF. The CDR3, as DNA: TGTGCCAGCAGCTTAGACGGGACAGGGTACTATGGCTACACCTTC.

The chain is built from TRBV6-5 and TRBJ1-1; D remains ambiguous. Between the trimmed V and J ends, which lost 10 bases and 8 bases, there was a span of 14 bases. Germline lookup yields CDR1 MNHEY and CDR2 SVGAGI. This CDR3 is built from 11 residues. The CDR3 sequence: CATTGGLEAFF. CDR3 DNA: TGTGCCACCACGGGCGGGCTGGAAGCTTTCTTT.

This clone has only a few counts. The J gene is TRBJ1-2, the V gene TRBV9, with D uncertain. Germline CDR1 reads SGDLS; CDR2 reads YYNGEE. The V gene lost 0 bases and the J gene lost 3 bases, with 6 bases spanning the gap. This CDR3 comprises 13 residues. The CDR3 protein is CASSVAADYGYTF. Written as DNA, the CDR3 is TGTGCCAGCAGCGTAGCGGCGGACTATGGCTACACCTTC.

This clone was seen once. The rearrangement links TRBV9 to TRBJ1-4; maybe TRBD1 (6 bases). Germline V gene lookup returns CDR1 SGDLS and CDR2 YYNGEE. V was trimmed by 3 bases and J by 8 bases, leaving 17 bases between them. CDR3 length: 15 residues. DNA for the CDR3: TGTGCCAGCAGCGCCCAACAGGGACCGAGGGAAAAACTGTTTTTT. Protein sequence: CASSAQQGPREKLFF.

This chain links TRBV7-9 with TRBJ2-1; 7 bases line up with TRBD2. V shed 8 bases and J 0 bases; nucleotides not matched to a gene: 10. CDR1 is SEHNR, CDR2 FQNEAQ, per germline (reference sequence). The CDR3 is 16 residues long. The CDR3 region has the DNA TGTGCCAGCCCTTCCGTGGGGGGGAGCTCCTACAATGAGCAGTTCTTC. This encodes CASPSVGGSSYNEQFF.

The CDR3 coding sequence is TGTGCCAGCAGTGAAGACGGTCAGCCCCAGCATTTT. The encoded protein is CASSEDGQPQHF. The chain couples TRBV2 to TRBJ1-5; no reliable D call. The germline V and J ends were trimmed by 1 base and 6 bases, with 4 bases remaining between them. Germline V gene data show CDR1 as SNHLY and CDR2 as FYNNEI. CDR3 size: 12 residues.

The V call is TRBV5-6, the J call TRBJ1-1, with D unclear. V was clipped by 2 bases and J by 1 base, with 3 bases between them. Germline-derived CDR1 and CDR2 are SGHDT and YYEEEE. The CDR3 totals 12 residues. DNA of the CDR3: TGTGCCAGCAGCTTACAGAACACTGAAGCTTTCTTT. Translating gives CASSLQNTEAFF.

The chain combines TRBV5-1 with TRBJ2-5; tentatively, D is TRBD1 (7 bases). The CDR3 consists of 15 residues. Germline V gene lookup returns CDR1 SGHRS and CDR2 YFSETQ. Trimming removed 0 bases at V and 5 bases at J, with 14 bases between. The CDR3 region is CASSLETTGRETQYF. The CDR3 coding sequence is TGCGCCAGCAGCTTGGAAACGACAGGGAGGGAGACCCAGTACTTC. Based on the CDR3 plus reference TRBV5-1 and TRBJ2-5, the full variable domain is KAGVTQTPRYLIKTRGQQVTLSCSPISGHRSVSWYQQTPGQGLQFLFEYFSETQRNKGNFPGRFSGRQFSNSRSEMNVSTLELGDSALYLCASSLETTGRETQYFGPGTRLLVL.

This chain connects TRBV5-4 to TRBJ1-6, with 9 bases fitting TRBD1. The trim removed 0 bases at V and 9 bases at J, leaving 4 bases unmatched. This CDR3 is built from 15 residues. Germline loops: CDR1 SGHNT, CDR2 YYREEE (reference sequence). The CDR3 loop reads CASSLGSGQGSPLHF. In nucleotides, the CDR3 is TGTGCCAGCAGCTTGGGGTCGGGACAGGGTTCACCCCTCCACTTT.

The rearrangement joins TRBV11-1 to TRBJ2-1; D is undetermined. With 1 base removed from V and 12 bases from J, the gap between germline ends came to 13 bases. The CDR3 is 13 amino acids. Germline CDR1 reads SGHAT; CDR2 reads FQDESV (reference sequence). CDR3 amino acids: CASSLEDDLGQFF. The CDR3 nucleotides read TGTGCCAGCAGCTTAGAGGATGACTTGGGGCAGTTCTTC.

The V call is TRBV21-1, the J call TRBJ1-2. TRBV21-1 is an annotated pseudogene. This CDR3 region has 17 residues. Here the CDR3 DNA reads TGTGCCAGCAGCACCTCCGTGTGGTCTCTAGGGCGGGATGGCTACACCTTC. Translation gives CASSTSVWSLGRDGYTF.

CDR3 in DNA: TGTGCCAGCAGCCCGGGGGTTTGGCAAACCGGGGAGCTGTTTTTT. Translating it yields CASSPGVWQTGELFF. The chain has TRBV27 and TRBJ2-2; D possibly corresponds to TRBD2 (6 bases). This CDR3 has 15 residues. Germline V gene data show CDR1 as MNHEY and CDR2 as SMNVEV (reference sequence). The V and J ends lost 6 bases and 5 bases respectively, with 16 bases between them.

Points on this clone: Its ends do not fully match the called genes, so a read error is possible. V and J are TRBV7-9 and TRBJ1-1; 9 nucleotides align to TRBD1. The CDR3 has 15 amino acids. Per the germline V gene, CDR1 is SEHNR and CDR2 is FQNEAQ (reference sequence). The CDR3 reads CSSSLGDRVNTEAFF. As DNA, the CDR3 is TGTTCCAGCAGCTTAGGGGACAGGGTGAACACTGAAGCTTTCTTT. The entire variable domain, with the rest obtained from reference TRBV7-9 and TRBJ1-1, is as follows: DTGVSQNPRHKITKRGQNVTFRCDPISEHNRLYWYRQTLGQGPEFLTYFQNEAQLEKSRLLSDRFSAERPKGSFSTLEIQRTEQGDSAMYLCSSSLGDRVNTEAFFGQGTRLTVV.